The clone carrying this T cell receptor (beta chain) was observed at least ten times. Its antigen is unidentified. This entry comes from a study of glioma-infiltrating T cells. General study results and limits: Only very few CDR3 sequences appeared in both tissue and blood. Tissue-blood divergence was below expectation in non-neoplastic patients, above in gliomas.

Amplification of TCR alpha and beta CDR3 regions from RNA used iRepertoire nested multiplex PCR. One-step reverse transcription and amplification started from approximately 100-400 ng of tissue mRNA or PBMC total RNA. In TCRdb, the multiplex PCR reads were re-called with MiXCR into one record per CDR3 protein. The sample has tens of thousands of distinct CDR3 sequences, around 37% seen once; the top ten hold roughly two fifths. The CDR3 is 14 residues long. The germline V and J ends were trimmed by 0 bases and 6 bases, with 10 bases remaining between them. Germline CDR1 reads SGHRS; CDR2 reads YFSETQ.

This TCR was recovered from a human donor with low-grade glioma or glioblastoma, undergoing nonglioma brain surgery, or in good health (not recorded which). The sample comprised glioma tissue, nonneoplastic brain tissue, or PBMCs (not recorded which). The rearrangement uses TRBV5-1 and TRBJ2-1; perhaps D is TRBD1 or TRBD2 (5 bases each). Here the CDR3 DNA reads TGCGCCAGCAGCTTGGGTCGGGGCGGCAATGAGCAGTTCTTC. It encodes CASSLGRGGNEQFF.